The 12 T cell receptor beta chains below come from one sample, sequenced in a study of blood T cell repertoires in COVID-19. TCRdb keeps only in-frame clones here, not all; method: immunoSEQ multiplex PCR. This table has 200,000 to 250,000 clones, just under 85% appearing once. Sequences were obtained from PBMCs or T cells enriched from blood (not recorded which). The receptors stem from a man in his forties who had recovered from COVID-19.

This rearrangement joins TRBV30 to TRBJ1-4; 8 nucleotides agree with TRBD1. V gave up 6 bases and J gave up 2 bases; unmatched junction bases: 14. Germline loops: CDR1 GTSNPN, CDR2 SVGIG (reference sequence). This CDR3 comprises 17 residues. The CDR3 loop reads CACHPQGASFTNEKLFF. The CDR3 DNA reads TGTGCCTGCCATCCTCAGGGGGCTTCATTTACTAATGAAAAACTGTTTTTT.

Only one count was recorded for this clone. The chain combines TRBV5-1 with TRBJ1-2; D perhaps matches TRBD1 (6 bases). Trimming took off 0 bases at V and 9 bases at J, with 12 bases between the two ends. In germline, CDR1 is SGHRS, CDR2 YFSETQ. The CDR3 contains 13 residues. Here the CDR3 reads CASSLGIQGRYTF. CDR3 in DNA: TGCGCCAGCAGCTTGGGGATACAGGGCCGCTACACCTTC.

This chain joins TRBV7-3 and TRBJ2-5; D unresolved. Germline lookup yields CDR1 SGHTA and CDR2 FQGTGA. The CDR3 extends over 15 amino acids. The V gene lost 5 bases and the J gene lost 4 bases, with 17 bases spanning the gap. The CDR3 protein is CASSLQGEVGETQYF. The CDR3 region has the DNA TGTGCCAGCAGCCTCCAAGGAGAGGTGGGAGAGACCCAGTACTTC.

The chain uses TRBV12-3 or TRBV12-4 and TRBJ1-6; 9 nucleotides agree with TRBD1. V dropped 6 bases and J dropped 11; count of bases not matched to a gene: 5. CDR3 length: 13 residues. This CDR3 reads CASRGQGIAPLHF. The CDR3 nucleotides are TGTGCCAGCAGAGGACAGGGGATCGCACCCCTCCACTTT.

The chain combines TRBV9 with TRBJ2-7; 10 nucleotides agree with TRBD2. Germline V gene lookup returns CDR1 SGDLS and CDR2 YYNGEE. This CDR3 spans 15 amino acids. V shed 3 bases, J shed 4 bases, and the junction held 7 bases outside the gene matches. This chain's CDR3 is CASSAGLADGYEQYF. The CDR3, as DNA: TGTGCCAGCAGCGCTGGACTAGCGGATGGGTACGAGCAGTACTTC.

The V gene is TRBV9, the J gene TRBJ2-2; a possible D gene is TRBD1 (5 bases). Deletions cut 6 bases from V and 7 bases from J, with 10 bases between. Germline V gene data show CDR1 as SGDLS and CDR2 as YYNGEE. The CDR3 is 12 amino acids. The CDR3 reads CASKGWDGELFF. CDR3 in DNA: TGTGCCAGCAAGGGGTGGGACGGGGAGCTGTTTTTT.

The rearrangement joins TRBV27 to TRBJ1-2; perhaps TRBD1 as D (5 bases). There are 12 residues in the CDR3. Trimming left V 6 bases short and J 3 bases short, with 8 bases between. Per the germline V gene, CDR1 is MNHEY and CDR2 is SMNVEV (reference sequence). CDR3 bases: TGTGCCAGCAGCGACAGTGACTATGGCTACACCTTC. This sequence encodes CASSDSDYGYTF.

This clone was detected a few times. V gene TRBV5-4 combines with J gene TRBJ1-2; TRBD1 might be the D (6 bases). The CDR3 totals 13 residues. V lost 0 bases and J 5 bases, leaving 8 bases between the germline ends. Germline V gene sequence: CDR1 SGHNT, CDR2 YYREEE (reference sequence). The DNA of the CDR3 is TGTGCCAGCAGCTTGGACAGGGTTTATGGCTACACCTTC. Protein: CASSLDRVYGYTF. Full variable domain (rest looked up from reference TRBV5-4 and TRBJ1-2): ETGVTQSPTHLIKTRGQQVTLRCSSQSGHNTVSWYQQALGQGPQFIFQYYREEENGRGNFPPRFSGLQFPNYSSELNVNALELDDSALYLCASSLDRVYGYTFGSGTRLTVV.

This rearrangement joins TRBV5-4 to TRBJ2-1, with 7 bases matching TRBD2. Germline V CDR1 and CDR2: SGHNT, YYREEE (reference sequence). J lost 2 bases, V lost 5 bases, and 7 bases had no gene match. The CDR3 spans 15 residues. Here the CDR3 DNA reads TGTGCCAGCAGTCCCCGACTAGCCGCCTACAATGAGCAGTTCTTC. It encodes CASSPRLAAYNEQFF. The full variable domain, in which reference TRBV5-4 and TRBJ2-1 provide the parts outside the CDR3, is ETGVTQSPTHLIKTRGQQVTLRCSSQSGHNTVSWYQQALGQGPQFIFQYYREEENGRGNFPPRFSGLQFPNYSSELNVNALELDDSALYLCASSPRLAAYNEQFFGPGTRLTVL.

The chain has TRBV19 and TRBJ2-7, with D tentatively TRBD1 (8 bases). The CDR3 is 13 amino acids. Looked up from germline, CDR1 is LNHDA and CDR2 is SQIVND (reference sequence). Between the trimmed V and J ends, which lost 10 bases and 5 bases, there was a span of 18 bases. Here the CDR3 DNA reads TGTGCCACCAACAGGGGGGGTTTTGACGAGCAGTACTTC. It is translated as CATNRGGFDEQYF.

The chain has TRBV11-2 and TRBJ1-3; 9 bases map to TRBD1. CDR3 length: 17 residues. V lost 2 bases to trimming and J lost 8 bases; unmatched junction nucleotides: 13. Germline CDR1 is SGHAT and CDR2 is FQNNGV. CDR3 in DNA: TGTGCCAGCAGCTTAACCCTCAGGGACAGGGTCACGGACACCATATATTTT. Its protein product is CASSLTLRDRVTDTIYF.

The J gene is TRBJ1-5, the V gene TRBV29-1; D ambiguous. This CDR3 has 14 amino acids. Deletions cut 7 bases from V and 7 bases from J, with 20 bases between. Germline V gene lookup returns CDR1 SQVTM and CDR2 ANQGSEA. The CDR3 DNA follows: TGCAGCGGGCCGAGGTGTGGGTTCGAACAGCCCCAGCATTTT. It codes for CSGPRCGFEQPQHF. Using reference TRBV29-1 and TRBJ1-5 for the parts outside the CDR3, the full variable domain is SAVISQKPSRDICQRGTSLTIQCQVDSQVTMMFWYRQQPGQSLTLIATANQGSEATYESGFVIDKFPISRPNLTFSTLTVSNMSPEDSSIYLCSGPRCGFEQPQHFGDGTRLSIL.